The 23 T cell receptor beta chains presented below share a single source sample, sequenced in a study of blood T cell repertoires in COVID-19. Generated by immunoSEQ multiplex PCR, the TCRdb table keeps only in-frame clones and is missing some. The table shows approximately 110,000 clones, with roughly 80% occurring only once. The sequencing input was peripheral blood. The receptors stem from a man between 65 and 85 years old with active or convalescent COVID-19.

J is TRBJ1-2 and V is TRBV6-5, with D perhaps TRBD1 (6 bases). The germline V and J ends were trimmed by 2 bases and 3 bases, with 10 bases remaining between them. Per the germline V gene, CDR1 is MNHEY and CDR2 is SVGAGI. The CDR3 sequence is 14 residues long. The CDR3 loop reads CASSYQGGHYGYTF. CDR3 coding DNA: TGTGCCAGCAGTTACCAAGGGGGTCACTATGGCTACACCTTC.

The chain is built from TRBV2 and TRBJ1-1, with D maybe TRBD1 (5 bases). From germline, CDR1 is SNHLY and CDR2 FYNNEI. Trimming took 4 bases from V and 0 from J, leaving 9 bases between them. This CDR3 has 14 residues. In nucleotides, the CDR3 is TGTGCCAGCAGTGCCCGACAGATGAACACTGAAGCTTTCTTT. Encoded protein: CASSARQMNTEAFF. The full variable domain, its missing parts supplied by reference TRBV2 and TRBJ1-1, is EPEVTQTPSHQVTQMGQEVILRCVPISNHLYFYWYRQILGQKVEFLVSFYNNEISEKSEIFDDQFSVERPDGSNFTLKIRSTKLEDSAMYFCASSARQMNTEAFFGQGTRLTVV.

This sequence joins TRBV27 and TRBJ2-3; 8 bases are a match to TRBD1. Germline V lookup: CDR1 MNHEY, CDR2 SMNVEV (reference sequence). The CDR3 contains 18 residues. The trim removed 8 bases at V and 4 bases at J, leaving 20 bases unmatched. CDR3 nucleotide sequence: TGTGCCAGCCGCCTCTTCGCTGCAGGGGGCGCGGGGCCAGATACGCAGTATTTT. Residues: CASRLFAAGGAGPDTQYF.

This clone was observed a handful of times. The chain links TRBV5-1 to TRBJ2-7, with 9 bases identical to TRBD1. J gave up 2 bases and V 1 base, and 7 bases lay outside the gene matches. Germline CDR1 is SGHRS and CDR2 is YFSETQ. This CDR3 is built from 16 residues. CDR3 DNA: TGCGCCAGCAGCTTGATGCCGGGACAGGGCGCCTACGAGCAGTACTTC. Its translation: CASSLMPGQGAYEQYF. The full variable domain, completed using reference TRBV5-1 and TRBJ2-7, is KAGVTQTPRYLIKTRGQQVTLSCSPISGHRSVSWYQQTPGQGLQFLFEYFSETQRNKGNFPGRFSGRQFSNSRSEMNVSTLELGDSALYLCASSLMPGQGAYEQYFGPGTRLTVT.

The chain recombines TRBV7-9 with TRBJ1-5; D gene ambiguous. The CDR3 is 13 amino acids. Germline V lookup: CDR1 SEHNR, CDR2 FQNEAQ (reference sequence). V gave up 1 base and J gave up 5 bases, with 6 bases separating them. The CDR3 sequence: CASSLGRYQPQHF. The CDR3 DNA sequence: TGTGCCAGCAGCTTAGGGCGGTATCAGCCCCAGCATTTT.

The J gene is TRBJ2-3, the V gene TRBV28; TRBD1 matches 9 bases. The CDR3 length is 13 residues. Germline-derived CDR1 and CDR2 are MDHEN and SYDVKM. With 7 bases clipped from V and 3 bases from J, the junction kept 2 bases outside the gene matches. CDR3 residues: CASIGQGTDTQYF. The CDR3 DNA is TGTGCCAGCATAGGACAGGGGACAGATACGCAGTATTTT.

The chain employs TRBV6-1 and TRBJ2-2, with 9 bases aligning to TRBD2. CDR3 length equals 16 residues. CDR1 is MNHNS and CDR2 is SASEGT in the germline V gene. V lost 2 bases and J lost 13; bases outside the gene matches: 14. The CDR3 sequence: CASSENPTTAGGRLFF. CDR3 nucleotide sequence: TGTGCCAGCAGTGAAAATCCTACAACAGCGGGAGGAAGGCTGTTTTTT.

The rearrangement uses TRBV5-1 and TRBJ2-2, with TRBD2 matching 9 bases. V was clipped by 7 bases and J by 0 bases; unmatched bases: 4. This CDR3 has 15 amino acids. Germline CDR1 reads SGHRS; CDR2 reads YFSETQ. The DNA for the CDR3 is TGCGCCAGCGGTAGCGGGGGAACGAACACCGGGGAGCTGTTTTTT. It is translated as CASGSGGTNTGELFF.

The V call is TRBV12-3 or TRBV12-4, the J call TRBJ2-7, with 7 bases lining up with TRBD1. The CDR3 consists of 13 residues. With 5 bases clipped from V and 5 bases from J, the junction kept 6 bases outside the gene matches. The DNA for the CDR3 is TGTGCCAGCAGTGACAGGGTTAGCAACGAGCAGTACTTC. Translation gives CASSDRVSNEQYF.

CDR3 in amino acids: CASSQSTEQPQHF. The CDR3 region has the DNA TGCGCCAGCAGCCAATCCACAGAACAGCCCCAGCATTTT. V and J are TRBV4-1 and TRBJ1-5; D gene unclear. The CDR3 totals 13 residues. Trimming pared 2 bases from V and 7 bases from J, leaving 9 bases between. Germline loops: CDR1 MGHRA, CDR2 YSYEKL.

This sequence joins TRBV2 and TRBJ2-1; 11 bases are a match to TRBD2. CDR1 SNHLY and CDR2 FYNNEI come from the germline V gene. The CDR3 totals 16 residues. Trimming at V came to 8 bases and at J to 3 bases, leaving 9 bases not matched to a gene. In DNA, the CDR3 is TGTGCCAGCGCCGGGACTAGCGGCCGTTTCTACAATGAGCAGTTCTTC. It translates to CASAGTSGRFYNEQFF.

The chain combines TRBV28 with TRBJ2-7, with D maybe TRBD1 (6 bases). The germline gives CDR1 MDHEN, CDR2 SYDVKM. V lost 2 bases and J lost 6, with 8 bases in between. CDR3 size: 12 residues. For the CDR3, the DNA is TGTGCCAGCAGTTTAACAGGGCGCGAGCAGTACTTC. The encoded protein is CASSLTGREQYF.

The genes are TRBV6-1 and TRBJ1-1; 8 bases align to TRBD1. Germline V CDR1 and CDR2: MNHNS, SASEGT. The J segment lost 0 bases and the V segment lost 3 bases, leaving 3 bases of the junction unmatched. The CDR3 spans 15 residues. In DNA form, the CDR3 reads TGTGCCAGCAGTGAGAGGACAGGGCTGAACACTGAAGCTTTCTTT. The encoded protein is CASSERTGLNTEAFF.

CDR3 sequence reads: CASSPRGQSGYTF. The CDR3 DNA follows: TGCGCCAGCAGCCCCAGGGGGCAGTCTGGCTACACCTTC. The chain joins TRBV5-1 to TRBJ1-2, with 8 bases matching TRBD1. Trimming took 4 bases from V and 7 from J; bases not matched to a gene: 6. Germline CDR1 reads SGHRS; CDR2 reads YFSETQ. The CDR3 covers 13 residues.

With regard to this clone: Other DNA sequences in the sample encode the same CDR3. The chain links TRBV18 to TRBJ1-1; D ambiguous. This CDR3 comprises 13 residues. Germline V lookup: CDR1 KGHSH, CDR2 LQKENI. The V end lost 3 bases, the J end lost 3 bases, and 8 bases lay between the germline ends. DNA of the CDR3: TGTGCCAGCTCACCTCGTAGCGACACTGAAGCTTTCTTT. Translating gives CASSPRSDTEAFF.

This chain joins TRBV7-6 and TRBJ2-5; TRBD2 aligns across 10 bases. J lost 7 bases, V lost 0 bases, and 2 bases had no gene match. The CDR3 covers 14 residues. In germline, CDR1 is SGHVS, CDR2 FNYEAQ. CDR3 region: CASSLAQRGGTQYF. DNA for the CDR3: TGTGCCAGCAGCTTAGCCCAGCGGGGGGGGACCCAGTACTTC.

The chain is built from TRBV5-4 and TRBJ2-7, with TRBD1 matching over 9 bases. J was trimmed by 7 bases and V by 3 bases; bases with no gene match: 11. CDR1 and CDR2 (germline): SGHNT, YYREEE (reference sequence). The CDR3 has 15 residues. The CDR3 here is CASSSKQGAKGEQYF. The CDR3 DNA reads as TGTGCCAGCAGCTCAAAACAGGGGGCAAAGGGGGAGCAGTACTTC.

This clone appeared many times. This chain connects TRBV2 to TRBJ1-1; D ambiguous. The CDR3 sequence is 12 residues long. CDR1 and CDR2 from the germline V gene are SNHLY and FYNNEI. V lost 7 bases to trimming and J lost 1 base, with 7 bases between them. The CDR3 region is CASIGPNTEAFF. The CDR3 DNA reads as TGTGCCAGCATTGGCCCGAACACTGAAGCTTTCTTT.

This clone was counted a few times. This chain joins TRBV3-1 (or the pseudogene TRBV3-2) and TRBJ1-6; a weak D match, TRBD1 (6 bases). The CDR3 covers 15 residues. Germline V gene lookup returns CDR1 LGHDT and CDR2 YNNKEL (reference sequence). Trimming left V 0 bases short and J 8 bases short, with 11 bases between. The CDR3, as DNA: TGTGCCAGCAGCCAAGATACCAGGGGTGATTCACCCCTCCACTTT. Amino acids: CASSQDTRGDSPLHF.

For this clone: The sample contains more than one DNA sequence encoding this CDR3. The chain carries TRBV18 and TRBJ1-1; TRBD1 is a possible D gene (5 bases). This CDR3 region has 13 residues. CDR1 and CDR2 from the germline V gene are KGHSH and LQKENI. Between the trimmed V and J ends, which lost 4 bases and 1 base, there was a span of 7 bases. CDR3 bases: TGTGCCAGCTCACGCCAGGGGAACACTGAAGCTTTCTTT. This encodes CASSRQGNTEAFF.

This clone was found once. This chain uses TRBV5-1 with TRBJ1-5; D is perhaps TRBD1 (6 bases). Germline loops: CDR1 SGHRS, CDR2 YFSETQ. Trimming left V 4 bases short and J 4 bases short, with 15 bases between. There are 15 residues in the CDR3. The CDR3 is CASSHGTQGNQPQHF. As DNA, the CDR3 is TGCGCCAGCAGCCACGGCACACAGGGAAATCAGCCCCAGCATTTT. The complete variable domain, with remaining parts taken from reference TRBV5-1 and TRBJ1-5, reads KAGVTQTPRYLIKTRGQQVTLSCSPISGHRSVSWYQQTPGQGLQFLFEYFSETQRNKGNFPGRFSGRQFSNSRSEMNVSTLELGDSALYLCASSHGTQGNQPQHFGDGTRLSIL.

This clone occurred once. The chain carries TRBV5-1 and TRBJ1-1; 8 bases map to TRBD1. The CDR3 is 16 residues long. Trimming cost V 4 bases and J 1 base; bases outside gene matches: 9. Germline CDR1 SGHRS, CDR2 YFSETQ. Written as DNA, the CDR3 is TGCGCCAGCAGCAACTTCTGGACAGGGTCGAACACTGAAGCTTTCTTT. Its protein is CASSNFWTGSNTEAFF.

The CDR3 DNA sequence: TGTGCCAGCAGCTTCGGGACTACTAGCACAGATACGCAGTATTTT. Amino acids: CASSFGTTSTDTQYF. V and J are TRBV7-3 and TRBJ2-3; 7 positions agree with TRBD2. This CDR3 region has 15 residues. Germline V lookup: CDR1 SGHTA, CDR2 FQGTGA. With 3 bases clipped from V and 0 bases from J, the junction kept 3 bases outside the gene matches. Full variable domain (outside the CDR3, taken from reference TRBV7-3 and TRBJ2-3): GAGVSQTPSNKVTEKGKYVELRCDPISGHTALYWYRQSLGQGPEFLIYFQGTGAADDSGLPNDRFFAVRPEGSVSTLKIQRTERGDSAVYLCASSFGTTSTDTQYFGPGTRLTVL.